The 28 T cell receptor beta chains given below trace back to one sample, sequenced in a study of blood T cell repertoires in COVID-19. TCRdb keeps only in-frame clones here, not all; method: immunoSEQ multiplex PCR. The sample lists roughly 110,000 clones; just under 90% were seen once. The specimen sequenced was peripheral blood. The receptors were sampled from a woman in her forties or fifties with acute or convalescent COVID-19.

This sequence joins TRBV6-5 and TRBJ2-7; D might be TRBD1 (6 bases). Trimming stripped 8 bases from V and 1 base from J, with 12 bases between. CDR3 length: 13 amino acids. CDR1 and CDR2 (germline): MNHEY, SVGAGI. CDR3: CASGNQGSYEQYF. The DNA of the CDR3 is TGTGCCAGCGGAAACCAGGGGTCCTACGAGCAGTACTTC.

The chain carries TRBV28 and TRBJ1-2; D is possibly TRBD1 (5 bases). The CDR3 runs 15 residues. V was shortened by 3 bases and J by 4 bases, with 15 bases between the two germline ends. CDR1 and CDR2 (germline): MDHEN, SYDVKM. CDR3 in amino acids: CASSFLWIQGYGYTF. CDR3 bases: TGTGCCAGCAGTTTTCTTTGGATCCAGGGCTATGGCTACACCTTC.

This clone was counted once. The genes are TRBV29-1 and TRBJ2-3, with TRBD1 matching 8 bases. Trimming took 2 bases from V and 6 from J; bases not matched to a gene: 4. The CDR3 consists of 13 residues. CDR1 is SQVTM and CDR2 is ANQGSEA in the germline V gene. CDR3 region: CSVERQGADTQYF. The CDR3 DNA follows: TGCAGCGTTGAACGGCAGGGGGCGGATACGCAGTATTTT.

This clone was picked up a small number of times. The J gene is TRBJ1-2, the V gene TRBV7-2; 7 bases are shared with TRBD1. This CDR3 is 17 amino acids long. The trim removed 6 bases at V and 5 bases at J, leaving 18 bases unmatched. Germline CDR1 SGHTA, CDR2 FQGNSA. CDR3 protein: CASSSKQGNLRGYGYTF. CDR3 nucleotide sequence: TGTGCCAGCAGTTCCAAACAGGGGAACCTCAGGGGGTATGGCTACACCTTC.

This clone was detected only a few times. V is TRBV18 and J is TRBJ2-7, with TRBD1 matching 7 bases. The CDR3 has 15 residues. J gave up 2 bases and V 6 bases, and 10 bases lay outside the gene matches. Germline V gives CDR1 KGHSH, CDR2 LQKENI. The CDR3 protein is CASSTRTGQPYEQYF. CDR3 nucleotide sequence: TGTGCCAGCTCGACTCGTACGGGACAGCCCTACGAGCAGTACTTC.

The genes are TRBV10-3 and TRBJ2-7; weak D call: TRBD2 (6 bases). Germline V gene sequence: CDR1 ENHRY, CDR2 SYGVKD. The CDR3 totals 14 residues. Trimming stripped 0 bases from V and 5 bases from J, with 11 bases between. The chain's CDR3 is CAISESMGRHEQYF. In nucleotides, the CDR3 is TGTGCCATCAGTGAGTCGATGGGGAGGCACGAGCAGTACTTC.

The chain employs TRBV29-1 and TRBJ1-3; unclear D gene. Germline assignment: CDR1 SQVTM and CDR2 ANQGSEA. The germline V and J ends were trimmed by 2 bases and 3 bases, with 11 bases remaining between them. The CDR3 contains 14 residues. In DNA form, the CDR3 reads TGCAGCGTTGAAACCGCGTACGGTGGAAACACCATATATTTT. Residues: CSVETAYGGNTIYF.

The rearrangement uses TRBV30 and TRBJ2-5, with TRBD2 identical over 8 bases. Germline-derived CDR1 and CDR2 are GTSNPN and SVGIG (reference sequence). The trim removed 1 base at V and 5 bases at J, leaving 3 bases unmatched. This CDR3 comprises 13 residues. In DNA form, the CDR3 reads TGTGCCTGGAGTGGGACTAGCTTTGAGACCCAGTACTTC. Translated, it gives CAWSGTSFETQYF.

The chain couples TRBV30 to TRBJ2-1; 8 bases agree with TRBD1. In germline, CDR1 is GTSNPN, CDR2 SVGIG (reference sequence). The CDR3 covers 14 residues. V was clipped by 1 base and J by 7 bases; unmatched bases: 6. CDR3 bases: TGTGCCTGGAGTGCCGGGACAGGTACGAATGAGCAGTTCTTC. Protein sequence: CAWSAGTGTNEQFF.

The chain joins TRBV7-9 to TRBJ1-6, with 7 nucleotides matching TRBD1. With 5 bases clipped from V and 8 bases from J, the junction kept 9 bases outside the gene matches. CDR3 length: 15 amino acids. Germline V gene data show CDR1 as SEHNR and CDR2 as FQNEAQ (reference sequence). The DNA of the CDR3 is TGTGCCAGCAGCACCCCGGGACAGCCCCATTCACCCCTCCACTTT. Amino acid sequence: CASSTPGQPHSPLHF.

J is TRBJ2-1 and V is TRBV18; possibly TRBD2 for D (5 bases). Germline lookup yields CDR1 KGHSH and CDR2 LQKENI. The CDR3 totals 12 residues. V lost 6 bases, J lost 12 bases, and 15 bases lay in between. The CDR3: CASSLMEGRQFF. The CDR3 DNA is TGTGCCAGCTCCCTAATGGAAGGGAGGCAGTTCTTC.

This clone was seen once. The genes are TRBV3-1 (or the pseudogene TRBV3-2) and TRBJ1-2, with a weak D call TRBD1 (6 bases). V was clipped by 1 base and J by 3 bases, with 6 bases between them. The CDR3 sequence is 13 residues long. CDR1 LGHDT and CDR2 YNNKEL come from the germline V gene (reference sequence). The CDR3 loop reads CASSQGTDYGYTF. The DNA for the CDR3 is TGTGCCAGCAGCCAAGGGACAGACTATGGCTACACCTTC.

The J gene is TRBJ2-4, the V gene TRBV3-1 (or the pseudogene TRBV3-2); 7 bases line up with TRBD2. Looked up from germline, CDR1 is LGHDT and CDR2 is YNNKEL (reference sequence). The CDR3 spans 14 residues. V trimming: 0 bases; J trimming: 8 bases; junction bases outside the gene matches: 4. DNA for the CDR3: TGTGCCAGCAGCCAAGAAGGGAGGGAATACATTCAGTACTTC. Encoded protein: CASSQEGREYIQYF.

V usage is TRBV19 and J usage is TRBJ2-7, with D possibly TRBD2 on 5 matching bases. Trimming removed 6 bases from V and 2 bases from J, with 14 bases in between. CDR3 length equals 14 residues. Germline CDR1 and CDR2: LNHDA and SQIVND (reference sequence). CDR3 sequence reads: CASSKFEGAYEQYF. CDR3 bases: TGTGCCAGTAGCAAATTTGAGGGTGCCTACGAGCAGTACTTC.

This chain connects TRBV7-8 to TRBJ1-5; D not certain. The V and J ends lost 1 base and 0 bases respectively, with 7 bases between them. The CDR3 sequence is 15 residues long. From germline, CDR1 is SGHVS and CDR2 FQNEAQ. CDR3 bases: TGTGCCAGCAGCTTAGGTGCAGGTAGCAATCAGCCCCAGCATTTT. Protein: CASSLGAGSNQPQHF. Combining the CDR3 with reference TRBV7-8 and TRBJ1-5 gives the whole variable domain GAGVSQSPRYKVAKRGQDVALRCDPISGHVSLFWYQQALGQGPEFLTYFQNEAQLDKSGLPSDRFFAERPEGSVSTLKIQRTQQEDSAVYLCASSLGAGSNQPQHFGDGTRLSIL.

This clone was seen a single time. The gene calls are TRBV4-3 and TRBJ2-3; 7 nucleotides match TRBD2. The ends lost 1 base at V and 2 bases at J; junction bases unmatched: 3. CDR3 length: 15 residues. Germline-derived CDR1 and CDR2 are LGHNA and YSLEER. The CDR3 loop reads CASSQAGTNTDTQYF. As DNA, the CDR3 is TGCGCCAGCAGCCAAGCCGGGACTAACACAGATACGCAGTATTTT.

The rearrangement uses TRBV19 and TRBJ1-6; perhaps TRBD1 as D (5 bases). Looked up from germline, CDR1 is LNHDA and CDR2 is SQIVND (reference sequence). The CDR3 length is 13 residues. The V end was cut by 6 bases, the J end by 8 bases, with 11 bases between. CDR3 nucleotides: TGTGCCAGTAGCCAGGGAAGTGATTCACCCCTCCACTTT. This encodes CASSQGSDSPLHF.

The chain has TRBV7-8 and TRBJ2-7; D may match TRBD1 or TRBD2 (5 bases each). This CDR3 is 13 amino acids long. Trimming stripped 5 bases from V and 2 bases from J, with 10 bases between. Germline V CDR1 and CDR2: SGHVS, FQNEAQ. Here the CDR3 reads CASSRGATYEQYF. CDR3 nucleotide sequence: TGTGCCAGCAGCCGGGGCGCCACCTACGAGCAGTACTTC.

The rearrangement joins TRBV30 to TRBJ2-3; TRBD1 aligns across 7 bases. The germline CDR1 and CDR2 sequences are GTSNPN and SVGIG (reference sequence). The CDR3 contains 15 residues. V gave up 0 bases and J gave up 2 bases; unmatched junction bases: 5. CDR3 sequence reads: CAWSVGTDLTDTQYF. CDR3 DNA sequence: TGTGCCTGGAGTGTTGGGACAGACCTCACAGATACGCAGTATTTT.

The V call is TRBV6-6, the J call TRBJ1-2; a weak D match, TRBD1 (5 bases). V dropped 0 bases and J dropped 8 bases, with 16 bases sitting between them. This CDR3 has 15 amino acids. Germline loops: CDR1 MNHNY, CDR2 SVGAGI (reference sequence). In nucleotides, the CDR3 is TGTGCCAGCAGTTACTCCGCCGGACAAGTCGGCGGCTACACCTTC. Amino acids: CASSYSAGQVGGYTF.

This chain uses TRBV7-2 with TRBJ1-1; D not resolved. The CDR3 is made up of 12 amino acids. Germline CDR1 is SGHTA and CDR2 is FQGNSA. Trimming stripped 0 bases from V and 7 bases from J, with 6 bases between. CDR3 sequence reads: CASSLAAIEAFF. In DNA, the CDR3 is TGTGCCAGCAGCTTAGCCGCGATTGAAGCTTTCTTT.

The rearrangement links TRBV28 to TRBJ2-3, with 8 bases identical to TRBD1. With 4 bases clipped from V and 2 bases from J, the junction kept 11 bases outside the gene matches. The germline gives CDR1 MDHEN, CDR2 SYDVKM. The length of the CDR3 is 17 residues. The CDR3 region is CASSSPGGLFNTDTQYF. In DNA form, the CDR3 reads TGTGCCAGCAGTTCCCCAGGGGGCCTTTTCAACACAGATACGCAGTATTTT.

V gene TRBV5-1 combines with J gene TRBJ1-2, with D unclear. The CDR3 contains 12 residues. Looked up from germline, CDR1 is SGHRS and CDR2 is YFSETQ. Trimming pared 1 base from V and 6 bases from J, leaving 7 bases between. In DNA, the CDR3 is TGCGCCAGCAGCTTGACGGAGGATGGCTACACCTTC. It is translated as CASSLTEDGYTF. Looking up the rest from reference TRBV5-1 and TRBJ1-2 gives the full variable domain: KAGVTQTPRYLIKTRGQQVTLSCSPISGHRSVSWYQQTPGQGLQFLFEYFSETQRNKGNFPGRFSGRQFSNSRSEMNVSTLELGDSALYLCASSLTEDGYTFGSGTRLTVV.

The J gene is TRBJ1-2, the V gene TRBV19; TRBD1 matches 7 bases. Germline lookup yields CDR1 LNHDA and CDR2 SQIVND (reference sequence). After removal of 6 bases from V and 3 bases from J, the junction contained 19 bases not matched to a gene. The CDR3 runs to 18 residues. CDR3 coding DNA: TGTGCCAGTAGCAATGGACAGGTGATTAGGAGGTCCTACTATGGCTACACCTTC. Protein product: CASSNGQVIRRSYYGYTF.

The chain carries TRBV24-1 and TRBJ2-5; TRBD2 matches at 7 bases. This CDR3 is built from 14 residues. Trimming took 4 bases from V and 4 from J; bases not matched to a gene: 5. The germline V gene encodes CDR1 KGHDR and CDR2 SFDVKD. CDR3 DNA sequence: TGTGCCACCAGTGAAACGGGGGGAATAGAGACCCAGTACTTC. Translated, it gives CATSETGGIETQYF.

The chain links TRBV28 to TRBJ2-3; unclear D gene. Trimming left V 1 base short and J 1 base short, with 6 bases between. CDR3 size: 14 residues. The germline gives CDR1 MDHEN, CDR2 SYDVKM. Here the CDR3 DNA reads TGTGCCAGCAGTTTATTGAGAGGCACAGATACGCAGTATTTT. It yields the protein CASSLLRGTDTQYF.

This chain uses TRBV24-1 with TRBJ1-6; 8 bases map to TRBD1. The germline gives CDR1 KGHDR, CDR2 SFDVKD. This CDR3 comprises 16 residues. Germline trimming cut 5 bases from V and 10 bases from J; bases unmatched to any gene: 12. The CDR3 protein is CATSVQRGRGRSPLHF. For the CDR3, the DNA is TGTGCCACCAGTGTACAACGAGGCAGGGGGCGATCACCCCTCCACTTT.

This chain connects TRBV7-9 to TRBJ1-2; no clear D gene. The CDR3 extends over 12 amino acids. Trimming took off 10 bases at V and 0 bases at J, with 9 bases between the two ends. Germline V gene sequence: CDR1 SEHNR, CDR2 FQNEAQ (reference sequence). The CDR3 region has the DNA TGTGCCATCACGGCGGCTAACTATGGCTACACCTTC. Translating it yields CAITAANYGYTF.